The source of this T cell receptor beta chain is a study of PD-L1 blockade in urothelial cancer (dated by TCRdb to 2016 to 2017). In terms of the full investigation: All patients started therapy around 2014 and received atezolizumab 1,200 mg intravenously every 3 weeks. Durable clinical benefit was achieved by nine patients and was not achieved by 20 patients. About nine tenths of the roughly 29 patients were identified as males with urothelial cancer of bladder origin, and a prior smoking history was reported by 18 of 29 patients. TCR sequencing covered pretreatment tumor samples and matched, serially collected peripheral blood taken before and after atezolizumab treatment. Just over 28 patients had pretreatment blood TCR-seq, about 25 had at least one posttreatment blood collection, and about 25 had tumor TCR-seq. Blood samples were analyzed 3 weeks after the start of treatment (second dose) and 6 weeks after the start of treatment. Blood samples gave median yields of about 150,000 T cells and 82,636 unique TCRs, along with a median clonality of 0.080. Patients had an ECOG performance status of 0 or 1 and had received between 0 and 3 prior chemotherapy regimens. Somatic, immune and clinical correlates of response to PD-L1 blockade with atezolizumab in urothelial cancer were the focus of an exploratory multi-omic analysis. In the same patients who had TCR sequencing, pretreatment tumors also underwent whole exome sequencing and RNA sequencing. Progression-free survival longer than 6 months counted as durable clinical benefit, and TCR features were additionally tested against both progression-free and overall survival. Results the study describes overall, beyond this receptor: Because the sample size was small (n = 29) and many of the analyses were exploratory, the results are meant to be hypothesis-generating. Improved progression-free and overall survival was found to be associated with pretreatment peripheral blood TCR clonality below the median. Among patients with durable benefit, tumor-associated TCR clones showed greater expansion in peripheral blood 3 weeks after treatment started (n ≈ 20, p = 0.022).

Synthetic TCR analog templates were spiked into each PCR so that absolute template abundance could be estimated from read counts. Using the immunoSEQ assay, TCRbeta CDR3 regions were amplified from genomic DNA with bias-controlled V and J gene primers. Rearranged TCRbeta segments were sequenced at approximately 20X coverage. The original pipeline was this. Sequencing errors were corrected by clustering, and CDR3s were annotated against IMGT so that V, D and J genes could be assigned. Downstream analyses used only productive TCRbeta rearrangements, leaving out any out-of-frame or stop-codon sequences. Clonality was calculated as one minus the Shannon entropy normalized by the log of the number of unique productive sequences. Clones differing between time points or between blood and tumor were identified using Fisher's exact test with Benjamini-Hochberg correction, with an adjusted p below 0.01 applied as the threshold. Sourced from immuneACCESS, this table was stored by TCRdb with only in-frame sequences that have V and J called. A share of the clones is absent; for the studies checked, an unresolved V gene accounts for under half, and the remainder has no known explanation. That table furnishes V, J and clone size, whereas the DNA furnished D and trimming. The sample records 70,000 to 75,000 clones, roughly nine tenths of which are singletons. Jointly, the top ten make up less than 3.5% of the sample.

About this clone itself: The target of this receptor is not known. No much larger clone is present one base from it, and per-base qualities are unavailable.

The CDR3 starts with the cysteine, ends with the phenylalanine, and has 17 residues. The only DNA kept is the CDR3, 51 bases in frame from the first base. Trimming takes 4 bases off V and 7 bases off J; junction bases not matched to a gene: 12. Per the germline V gene (reference sequence), LNHDA is the CDR1 and SQIVND is the CDR2. A total of some 30 patients with locally advanced or metastatic urothelial carcinoma, treated at Memorial Sloan Kettering on a trial protocol, made up the cohort. Peripheral blood mononuclear cells were collected pretreatment and during treatment, with between 1 and 8 total time points per patient. The Qiagen DNeasy Blood extraction kit was used to purify genomic DNA from total PBMCs and tumor samples. PBMCs were collected pretreatment and during treatment and were isolated and stored as previously described.

The sequence came from a man in his sixties with urothelial cancer. The input for sequencing was PBMCs, taken around atezolizumab (anti-PD-L1) treatment. Rearrangement joined TRBV19 to TRBJ2-2; 10 bases in the middle match TRBD2. The nucleotide sequence reads TGTGCCAGTAGTACGTTAGCGGGAGGACCGAGGGGCGGGGAGCTGTTTTTT. Translated, this gives CASSTLAGGPRGGELFF.